What follows are 18 T cell receptor beta chains derived from one specimen sequenced in a study of cytomegalovirus exposure and HLA in healthy donors. Sequencing used immunoSEQ multiplex PCR; TCRdb keeps in-frame clones, though not all of them. In the table there are 200,000 to 250,000 clones, just over 90% of which are singletons. The sequencing input was PBMCs. These receptors all come from a woman aged 18 to 35 in good health and CMV-seronegative.

V usage is TRBV19 and J usage is TRBJ2-2; the D is unclear. The CDR3 length is 13 residues. Germline lookup yields CDR1 LNHDA and CDR2 SQIVND (reference sequence). The germline V and J ends were trimmed by 2 bases and 7 bases, with 8 bases remaining between them. Here the CDR3 reads CASSIIGGGELFF. The DNA for the CDR3 is TGTGCCAGTAGTATAATCGGCGGCGGGGAGCTGTTTTTT.

The rearrangement uses TRBV7-2 and TRBJ2-2, with D tentatively TRBD1 (5 bases). V lost 2 bases, J lost 5 bases, and 9 bases lay in between. CDR3 size: 14 residues. Per the germline V gene, CDR1 is SGHTA and CDR2 is FQGNSA. CDR3 bases: TGTGCCAGCAGCTTAAAGGGGTGGACCGGGGAGCTGTTTTTT. It is translated as CASSLKGWTGELFF.

In DNA form, the CDR3 reads TGTGCCAGCAGCCCTAACAGGTCTCCCTACAATGAGCAGTTCTTC. Translating gives CASSPNRSPYNEQFF. The chain employs TRBV6-1 and TRBJ2-1; a possible D gene is TRBD1 (5 bases). The CDR3 sequence is 15 residues long. V lost 6 bases and J lost 2, with 14 bases in between. The germline V gene has CDR1 MNHNS and CDR2 SASEGT.

This clone appeared a single time. The chain uses TRBV2 and TRBJ1-6, with 7 nucleotides matching TRBD1. Losses at the gene ends were 7 bases for V and 0 bases for J; bases not matched to a gene: 3. The CDR3 runs 15 residues. In germline, CDR1 is SNHLY, CDR2 FYNNEI. CDR3 loop: CASTGQSSYNSPLHF. CDR3 DNA sequence: TGTGCCAGCACGGGACAGAGCTCCTATAATTCACCCCTCCACTTT.

The chain carries TRBV5-1 and TRBJ1-1; weak D call: TRBD1 (6 bases). Germline V gene lookup returns CDR1 SGHRS and CDR2 YFSETQ. The CDR3 spans 15 residues. Between the trimmed V and J ends, which lost 0 bases and 6 bases, there was a span of 15 bases. The CDR3 loop reads CASSLEAGAVAEAFF. In DNA form, the CDR3 reads TGCGCCAGCAGCTTGGAAGCAGGGGCTGTGGCTGAAGCTTTCTTT.

This chain uses TRBV27 with TRBJ2-7, with 8 nucleotides matching TRBD2. V shed 7 bases, J shed 5 bases, and the junction held 13 bases outside the gene matches. The CDR3 is made up of 15 amino acids. Germline V lookup: CDR1 MNHEY, CDR2 SMNVEV (reference sequence). CDR3 loop: CASNQSGGRSHEQYF. The CDR3 nucleotides read TGTGCCAGCAATCAATCAGGCGGGAGGAGCCACGAGCAGTACTTC.

The chain has TRBV28 and TRBJ1-1; tentative D call: TRBD1 (5 bases). The CDR3 loop spans 15 amino acids. Trimming cost V 6 bases and J 4 bases, with 18 bases left between them. Germline CDR1 is MDHEN and CDR2 is SYDVKM. The CDR3 region has the DNA TGTGCCAGCAGACCCTCAGGGCCACCGGGCACTGAAGCTTTCTTT. It encodes CASRPSGPPGTEAFF.

The chain links TRBV28 to TRBJ1-1, with 8 nucleotides matching TRBD1. Germline values: CDR1 MDHEN, CDR2 SYDVKM. Germline trimming cut 7 bases from V and 11 bases from J; bases unmatched to any gene: 9. The CDR3 is made up of 12 amino acids. Here the CDR3 DNA reads TGTGCCAGCAACCTTATGACAGGGGAGGCTTTCTTT. This codes for CASNLMTGEAFF.

The genes are TRBV7-2 and TRBJ2-3, with 10 bases identical to TRBD2. The CDR3 sequence is 18 residues long. The germline gives CDR1 SGHTA, CDR2 FQGNSA. Trimming took 0 bases from V and 6 from J; bases not matched to a gene: 12. The CDR3 nucleotides are TGTGCCAGCAGCTTAGCAAGGGCTAGCGGGAGTCTTGCGGATACGCAGTATTTT. This sequence encodes CASSLARASGSLADTQYF.

This sequence joins TRBV11-3 and TRBJ2-7, with D perhaps TRBD2 (6 bases). Germline V gene sequence: CDR1 SGHNT, CDR2 YENEEA. The length of the CDR3 is 14 residues. V was pared by 5 bases and J by 3 bases, with 14 bases between. The CDR3 region has the DNA TGTGCCAGCAGCCTACGGACGGGGGACTACGAGCAGTACTTC. It yields the protein CASSLRTGDYEQYF.

The rearrangement links TRBV7-2 to TRBJ2-4; possible D gene TRBD1, 6 bases. Germline values: CDR1 SGHTA, CDR2 FQGNSA. The CDR3 is 17 amino acids. Trimming removed 5 bases from V and 0 bases from J, with 17 bases in between. The CDR3 nucleotides read TGTGCCAGCAGCCCCATCACAGGGAAGGGAGCCAAAAACATTCAGTACTTC. Translating it yields CASSPITGKGAKNIQYF.

This chain uses TRBV28 with TRBJ1-2; 12 bases match TRBD1. The ends lost 5 bases at V and 2 bases at J; junction bases unmatched: 0. CDR1 and CDR2 (germline): MDHEN, SYDVKM. There are 14 residues in the CDR3. The CDR3 DNA is TGTGCCAGCAGTGGGACAGGGGGCAACTATGGCTACACCTTC. This gives the protein CASSGTGGNYGYTF.

This chain joins TRBV6-6 and TRBJ2-7; D may be TRBD2 (7 bases). This CDR3 is 16 amino acids long. Per germline, CDR1 MNHNY and CDR2 SVGAGI (reference sequence). V lost 0 bases and J lost 0, with 12 bases in between. The CDR3 protein is CASSYSGGANSYEQYF. CDR3 DNA: TGTGCCAGCAGTTACTCAGGGGGGGCCAACTCCTACGAGCAGTACTTC.

This chain links TRBV6-4 with TRBJ2-1, with TRBD1 matching 10 bases. The V gene end was trimmed by 6 bases and the J gene end by 8 bases; junction bases not matched to a gene: 13. The CDR3 is made up of 16 amino acids. Germline CDR1 reads MRHNA; CDR2 reads SNTAGT. CDR3 in amino acids: CASSESQTGGFDEQFF. The CDR3 region has the DNA TGTGCCAGCAGCGAGAGTCAGACAGGGGGCTTTGATGAGCAGTTCTTC.

The V call is TRBV6-6, the J call TRBJ2-7; 8 bases map to TRBD1. V shed 5 bases, J shed 7 bases, and the junction held 16 bases outside the gene matches. This CDR3 spans 16 amino acids. Germline CDR1 and CDR2: MNHNY and SVGAGI (reference sequence). CDR3 in DNA: TGTGCCAGCAGTCTTGGACAGACCGGGGACAGGTGGGAGCAGTACTTC. It is translated as CASSLGQTGDRWEQYF.

This chain connects TRBV6-6 to TRBJ1-2, with 9 bases that match TRBD1. The CDR3 contains 14 residues. The J segment lost 4 bases and the V segment lost 1 base, leaving 1 base of the junction unmatched. Looked up from germline, CDR1 is MNHNY and CDR2 is SVGAGI (reference sequence). Written as DNA, the CDR3 is TGTGCCAGCAGTTACTGGGACAGGGTCTATGGCTACACCTTC. Translation gives CASSYWDRVYGYTF.

J is TRBJ1-4 and V is TRBV7-2; 7 bases match TRBD1. Germline lookup yields CDR1 SGHTA and CDR2 FQGNSA. V was clipped by 1 base and J by 7 bases; unmatched bases: 3. There are 14 residues in the CDR3. CDR3 DNA: TGTGCCAGCAGCTTAGGGTCAGGGGGTGAAAAACTGTTTTTT. Translating it yields CASSLGSGGEKLFF.

This CDR3 reads CASSIARTETYEQYF. Here the CDR3 DNA reads TGTGCCAGTAGTATAGCCAGGACAGAAACCTACGAGCAGTACTTC. The chain has TRBV19 and TRBJ2-7, with D possibly TRBD1 on 6 matching bases. The germline V and J ends were trimmed by 1 base and 2 bases, with 12 bases remaining between them. In germline, CDR1 is LNHDA, CDR2 SQIVND (reference sequence). CDR3 length: 15 amino acids.